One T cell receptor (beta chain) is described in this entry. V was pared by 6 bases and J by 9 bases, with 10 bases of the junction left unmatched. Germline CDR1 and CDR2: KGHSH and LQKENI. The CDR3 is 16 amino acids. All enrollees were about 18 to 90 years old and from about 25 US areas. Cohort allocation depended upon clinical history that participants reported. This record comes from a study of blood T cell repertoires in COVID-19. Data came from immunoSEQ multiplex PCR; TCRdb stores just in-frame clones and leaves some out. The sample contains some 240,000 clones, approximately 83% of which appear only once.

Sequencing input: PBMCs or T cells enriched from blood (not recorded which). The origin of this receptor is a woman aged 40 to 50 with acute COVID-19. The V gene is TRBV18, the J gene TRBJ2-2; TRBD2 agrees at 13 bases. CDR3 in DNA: TGTGCCAGCTCGCCCCAGGGACTAGCGGGATCAAGGGAGCTGTTTTTT. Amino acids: CASSPQGLAGSRELFF.